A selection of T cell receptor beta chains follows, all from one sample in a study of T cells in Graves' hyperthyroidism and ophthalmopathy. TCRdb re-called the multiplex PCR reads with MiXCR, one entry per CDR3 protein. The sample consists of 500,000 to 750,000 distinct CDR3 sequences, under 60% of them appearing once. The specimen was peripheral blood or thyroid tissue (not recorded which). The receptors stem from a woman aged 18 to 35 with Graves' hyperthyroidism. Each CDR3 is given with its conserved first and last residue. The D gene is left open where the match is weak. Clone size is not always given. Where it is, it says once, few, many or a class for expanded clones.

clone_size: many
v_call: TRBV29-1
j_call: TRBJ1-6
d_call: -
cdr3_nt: TGCAGCGTTGGGTGGCAATATAATTCACCCCTCCACTTT
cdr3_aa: CSVGWQYNSPLHF

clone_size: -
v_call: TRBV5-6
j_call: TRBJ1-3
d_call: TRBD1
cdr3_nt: TGTGCCAGCAGCCTAAGTTCAGGGGGCGGCTATGGCTACACCATATATTTT
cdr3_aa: CASSLSSGGGYGYTIYF

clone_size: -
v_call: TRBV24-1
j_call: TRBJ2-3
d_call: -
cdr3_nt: TGTGCCACCAGTGGAGGCAACTTGGCAGATACGCAGTATTTT
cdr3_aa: CATSGGNLADTQYF

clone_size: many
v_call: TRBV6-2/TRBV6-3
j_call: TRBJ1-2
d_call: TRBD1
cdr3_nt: TGTGCCAGCAGCCCCGGACAGGGAAGGAGGAACTATGGCTACACCTTC
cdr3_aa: CASSPGQGRRNYGYTF

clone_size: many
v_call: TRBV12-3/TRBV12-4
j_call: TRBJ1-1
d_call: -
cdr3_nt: TGTGCCAGCTCGATATTCACTGAAGCTTTCTTT
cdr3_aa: CASSIFTEAFF

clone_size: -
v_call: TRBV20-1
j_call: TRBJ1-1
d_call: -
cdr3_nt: TGCAGTGCAGGGGCTGGGAACACTGAAGCTTTCTTT
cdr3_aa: CSAGAGNTEAFF

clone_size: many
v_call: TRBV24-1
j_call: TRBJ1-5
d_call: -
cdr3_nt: TGTGCCACCAGTGATTTTGGGCTTTACGATAGCAATCAGCCCCAGCATTTT
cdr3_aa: CATSDFGLYDSNQPQHF

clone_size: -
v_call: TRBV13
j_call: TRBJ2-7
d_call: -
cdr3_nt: TGTGCCAGCAGCTCCCCTACGGGGGTTGGGGGGGAGCAGTACTTC
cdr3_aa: CASSSPTGVGGEQYF

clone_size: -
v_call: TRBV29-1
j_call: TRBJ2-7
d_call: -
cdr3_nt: TGCAGTCGCTTCCACGGCTACGAGCAGTACTTC
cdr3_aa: CSRFHGYEQYF

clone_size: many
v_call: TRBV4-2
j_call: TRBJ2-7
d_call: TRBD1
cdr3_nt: TGTGCCAGCAGCCAGGAGGGACAGGGGGGTTACGAGCAGTACTTC
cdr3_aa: CASSQEGQGGYEQYF